The next 12 T cell receptor beta chains were all read from a single sample in a study of blood T cells in healthy people across ages. A J-beta primer mix and a sample-barcoded 5' primer were used in a second PCR of about 7 to 12 cycles. TCRdb re-derived calls from the 5' RACE reads in MiXCR, one entry per CDR3 protein. The sample yields some 1.5 million distinct CDR3 sequences, under 30% seen once. Sequencing input: blood. All receptors derive from a woman aged 25 to 45 in good health.

The chain joins TRBV5-1 to TRBJ2-1, with D possibly TRBD2 on 6 matching bases. The CDR3 is made up of 14 amino acids. CDR1 and CDR2 (germline): SGHRS, YFSETQ. V lost 0 bases and J lost 8, with 12 bases in between. CDR3 nucleotides: TGCGCCAGCAGCTTGGTGGGGGAGGCCTATGAGCAGTTCTTC. It translates to CASSLVGEAYEQFF.

J is TRBJ2-1 and V is TRBV5-1; 10 bases align to TRBD1. This CDR3 contains 17 residues. Trimming took 4 bases from V and 9 from J; bases not matched to a gene: 16. Germline V gene lookup returns CDR1 SGHRS and CDR2 YFSETQ. This chain's CDR3 is CASSRRINGQGVTEQFF. The CDR3 DNA follows: TGCGCCAGCAGCCGTCGCATCAATGGACAGGGGGTCACTGAGCAGTTCTTC.

The J gene is TRBJ2-1, the V gene TRBV6-2 or TRBV6-3, with D maybe TRBD1 (6 bases). V was clipped by 4 bases and J by 0 bases, with 13 bases between them. The CDR3 runs 16 residues. The germline V gene encodes CDR1 MNHEY and CDR2 SVGEGT. The CDR3 is CASSSPRGGSYNEQFF. CDR3 DNA sequence: TGTGCCAGCAGTTCCCCCAGGGGCGGCTCCTACAATGAGCAGTTCTTC.

This clonotype has a count of ten or more. The chain has TRBV29-1 and TRBJ2-7, with 7 bases identical to TRBD1. This CDR3 contains 13 residues. The V segment lost 4 bases and the J segment 2 bases; nucleotides outside the gene matches: 5. The germline CDR1 and CDR2 sequences are SQVTM and ANQGSEA. CDR3 region: CSVVQGDAYEQYF. As DNA, the CDR3 is TGCAGCGTTGTGCAGGGGGACGCCTACGAGCAGTACTTC.

This clonotype was counted many times. The gene calls are TRBV5-4 and TRBJ2-5, with 9 bases identical to TRBD2. The CDR3 runs to 16 residues. Looked up from germline, CDR1 is SGHNT and CDR2 is YYREEE (reference sequence). J was trimmed by 4 bases and V by 0 bases; bases with no gene match: 7. This chain's CDR3 is CASSLAGGRAPETQYF. The CDR3 nucleotides are TGTGCCAGCAGCTTGGCCGGCGGGAGGGCCCCAGAGACCCAGTACTTC.

This clonotype was recorded a few times. This sequence joins TRBV20-1 and TRBJ2-1, with 12 bases fitting TRBD2. There are 16 residues in the CDR3. The V gene's germline CDR1 is DFQATT and CDR2 SNEGSKA (reference sequence). V lost 6 bases, J lost 7 bases, and 13 bases stayed unmatched. The CDR3 sequence is CSADYPSGGASNEQFF. The CDR3 DNA reads TGCAGTGCCGACTACCCTAGCGGGGGGGCCAGTAATGAGCAGTTCTTC.

This clonotype came up many times. The chain combines TRBV2 with TRBJ2-1; 10 positions agree with TRBD2. This CDR3 has 15 amino acids. Per the germline V gene, CDR1 is SNHLY and CDR2 is FYNNEI. The J segment lost 2 bases and the V segment lost 2 bases, leaving 0 bases of the junction unmatched. CDR3 protein: CASSELAGAYNEQFF. The CDR3 DNA is TGTGCCAGCAGTGAACTAGCGGGGGCCTACAATGAGCAGTTCTTC.

This clonotype was recorded many times. An end of the junction does not agree with germline; a read error may underlie this. The J gene is TRBJ2-1, the V gene TRBV5-1; D is undetermined. This CDR3 region has 13 residues. The germline V gene encodes CDR1 SGHRS and CDR2 YFSETQ. The CDR3 DNA reads as TGTGCCAGCAGCTTAGTACCAGACAATGAGCAGTTCTTC. Translating it yields CASSLVPDNEQFF. Drawing the rest from reference TRBV5-1 and TRBJ2-1, the complete variable domain is KAGVTQTPRYLIKTRGQQVTLSCSPISGHRSVSWYQQTPGQGLQFLFEYFSETQRNKGNFPGRFSGRQFSNSRSEMNVSTLELGDSALYLCASSLVPDNEQFFGPGTRLTVL.

V usage is TRBV7-9 and J usage is TRBJ1-1; 12 positions agree with TRBD1. This CDR3 spans 15 amino acids. V lost 5 bases, J lost 4 bases, and 5 bases stayed unmatched. The V gene's germline CDR1 is SEHNR and CDR2 FQNEAQ (reference sequence). The CDR3 protein is CASSAGTGGSTEAFF. CDR3 in DNA: TGTGCCAGCAGCGCGGGGACAGGGGGCAGCACTGAAGCTTTCTTT.

The genes are TRBV20-1 and TRBJ2-7; D gene unclear. This CDR3 is built from 13 residues. Germline CDR1 reads DFQATT; CDR2 reads SNEGSKA (reference sequence). Trimming removed 5 bases from V and 5 bases from J, with 16 bases in between. The CDR3 here is CSASLRRTDEQYF. The CDR3 nucleotides are TGCAGTGCTTCGTTGCGGAGAACGGACGAGCAGTACTTC.

The V call is TRBV5-1, the J call TRBJ1-1; D may be TRBD1 (6 bases). There are 15 residues in the CDR3. The V gene's germline CDR1 is SGHRS and CDR2 YFSETQ. Trimming left V 0 bases short and J 5 bases short, with 14 bases between. CDR3 sequence: CASSLDWGRGTEAFF. The DNA of the CDR3 is TGCGCCAGCAGCTTGGATTGGGGGCGAGGGACTGAAGCTTTCTTT. The complete variable domain, with remaining parts taken from reference TRBV5-1 and TRBJ1-1, reads KAGVTQTPRYLIKTRGQQVTLSCSPISGHRSVSWYQQTPGQGLQFLFEYFSETQRNKGNFPGRFSGRQFSNSRSEMNVSTLELGDSALYLCASSLDWGRGTEAFFGQGTRLTVV.

For this clonotype: At one end the junction does not follow the germline gene, possibly because of a read error. V usage is TRBV11-3 and J usage is TRBJ2-1; maybe TRBD2 (5 bases). Germline CDR1 reads SGHNT; CDR2 reads YENEEA. The CDR3 length is 14 residues. The CDR3 DNA sequence: TGTGCCAGCGGCTTGGACGGGGAGTACAATGAGCAGTTCTTC. As protein: CASGLDGEYNEQFF.